The present TCR beta chain was sequenced within a study of regulatory T cells in long-lasting Graves disease. The germline CDR1 and CDR2 sequences are MGHRA and YSYEKL. There are 18 residues in the CDR3. V gave up 4 bases and J gave up 0 bases; unmatched junction bases: 9. Time point meaning: newly diagnosed GD, antithyroid drugs for less than 3 months. The TCR library was made from RNA extracted from PBMCs. TCR beta libraries were built with iRepertoire HTBI primers and Arm-PCR of CDR3 regions. TCRdb fed the multiplex PCR reads into MiXCR, producing one record per CDR3 protein. The sample includes 500,000 or so distinct CDR3 sequences, about 16% of them seen just once. Separately, the same data were catalogued under a study of T cells in Graves' hyperthyroidism and ophthalmopathy.

The starting material was peripheral blood mononuclear cells (PBMCs), obtained at new diagnosis, from a patient treated with antithyroid drugs. This chain connects TRBV4-1 to TRBJ1-5, with TRBD1 matching 10 bases. The TCR comes from a woman aged 35-65 years with Graves disease. DNA of the CDR3: TGCGCCAGCAGCCCTGGGGACAGGGGCCGAAATAGCAATCAGCCCCAGCATTTT. Encoded protein: CASSPGDRGRNSNQPQHF.